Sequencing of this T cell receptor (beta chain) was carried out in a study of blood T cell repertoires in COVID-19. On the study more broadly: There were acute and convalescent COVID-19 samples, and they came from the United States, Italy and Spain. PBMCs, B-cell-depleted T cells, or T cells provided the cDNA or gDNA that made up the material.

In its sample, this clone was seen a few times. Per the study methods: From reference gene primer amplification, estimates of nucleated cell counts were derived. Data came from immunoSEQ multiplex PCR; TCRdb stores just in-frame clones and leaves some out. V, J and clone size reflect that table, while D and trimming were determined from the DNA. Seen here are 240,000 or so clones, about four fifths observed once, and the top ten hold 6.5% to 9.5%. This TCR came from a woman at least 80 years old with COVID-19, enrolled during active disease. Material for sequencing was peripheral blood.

This CDR3 is CATSGAGGNTIYF. The CDR3 DNA sequence: TGTGCCACCAGCGGAGCGGGTGGAAACACCATATATTTT. This chain connects TRBV15 to TRBJ1-3, with D unclear. V was cut by 5 bases and J by 3 bases, with 8 bases left in between. This CDR3 is 13 amino acids long. CDR1 LNHNV and CDR2 YYDKDF come from the germline V gene (reference sequence).